The 2 T cell receptor beta chains reported below all come from one sample, sequenced in a study of blood T cell repertoires in COVID-19. The table came from immunoSEQ multiplex PCR; TCRdb's copy has only in-frame clones and leaves some out. The sample has around 250,000 clones; approximately 86% are singletons. Input material: PBMCs or T cells enriched from blood (not recorded which). Every receptor here comes from a woman between 45 and 65 years old who had recovered from COVID-19.

CDR3 loop: CASSWGQTDGYTF. Here the CDR3 DNA reads TGTGCCAGCAGCTGGGGACAGACCGATGGCTACACCTTC. This sequence joins TRBV7-2 and TRBJ1-2; 7 nucleotides align to TRBD1. Germline V gives CDR1 SGHTA, CDR2 FQGNSA. This CDR3 region has 13 residues. The ends lost 4 bases at V and 6 bases at J; junction bases unmatched: 5.

The chain joins TRBV7-9 to TRBJ2-1; possible D gene TRBD2, 7 bases. Per the germline V gene, CDR1 is SEHNR and CDR2 is FQNEAQ (reference sequence). The V end lost 6 bases, the J end lost 5 bases, and 23 bases lay between the germline ends. The CDR3 runs to 17 residues. The DNA of the CDR3 is TGTGCCAGCAGTCTAAAGGGGCGGGGGCGGAAAAACAATGAGCAGTTCTTC. This sequence encodes CASSLKGRGRKNNEQFF.